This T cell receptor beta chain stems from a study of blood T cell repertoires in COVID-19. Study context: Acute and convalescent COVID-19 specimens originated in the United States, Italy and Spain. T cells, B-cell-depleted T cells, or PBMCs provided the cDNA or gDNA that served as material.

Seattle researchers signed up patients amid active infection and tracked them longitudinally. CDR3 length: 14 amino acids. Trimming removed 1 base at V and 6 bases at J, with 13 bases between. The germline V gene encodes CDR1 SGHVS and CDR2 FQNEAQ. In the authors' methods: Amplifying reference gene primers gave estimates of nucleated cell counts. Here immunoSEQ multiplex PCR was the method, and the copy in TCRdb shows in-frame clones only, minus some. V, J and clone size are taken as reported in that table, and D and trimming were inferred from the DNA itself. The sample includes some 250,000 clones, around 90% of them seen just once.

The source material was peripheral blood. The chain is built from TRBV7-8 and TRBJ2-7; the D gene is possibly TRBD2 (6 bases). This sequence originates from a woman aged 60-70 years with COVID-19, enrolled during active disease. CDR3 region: CASSLGGELFEQYF. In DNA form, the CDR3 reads TGTGCCAGCAGCTTAGGCGGGGAACTCTTCGAGCAGTACTTC.